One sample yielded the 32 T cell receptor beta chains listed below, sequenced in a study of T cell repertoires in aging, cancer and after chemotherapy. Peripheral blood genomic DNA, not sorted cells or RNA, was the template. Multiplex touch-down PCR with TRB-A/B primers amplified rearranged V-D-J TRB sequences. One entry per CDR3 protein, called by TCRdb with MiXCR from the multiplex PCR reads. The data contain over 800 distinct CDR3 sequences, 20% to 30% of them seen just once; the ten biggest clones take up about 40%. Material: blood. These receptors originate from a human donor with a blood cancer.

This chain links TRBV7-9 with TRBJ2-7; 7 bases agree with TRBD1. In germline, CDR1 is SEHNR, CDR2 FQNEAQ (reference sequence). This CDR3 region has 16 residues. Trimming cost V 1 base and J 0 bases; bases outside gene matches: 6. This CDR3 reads CASSLEGQWSSYEQYF. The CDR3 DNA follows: TGTGCCAGCAGCTTAGAGGGACAGTGGAGCTCCTACGAGCAGTACTTC.

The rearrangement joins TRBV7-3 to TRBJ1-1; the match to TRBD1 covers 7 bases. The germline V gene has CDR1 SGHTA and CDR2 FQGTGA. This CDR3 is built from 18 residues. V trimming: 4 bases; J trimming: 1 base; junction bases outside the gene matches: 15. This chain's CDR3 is CASSSHGKGAVGNTEAFF. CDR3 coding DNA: TGTGCCAGCAGCTCCCATGGCAAGGGGGCGGTAGGGAACACTGAAGCTTTCTTT. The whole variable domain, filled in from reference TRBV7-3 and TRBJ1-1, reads GAGVSQTPSNKVTEKGKYVELRCDPISGHTALYWYRQSLGQGPEFLIYFQGTGAADDSGLPNDRFFAVRPEGSVSTLKIQRTERGDSAVYLCASSSHGKGAVGNTEAFFGQGTRLTVV.

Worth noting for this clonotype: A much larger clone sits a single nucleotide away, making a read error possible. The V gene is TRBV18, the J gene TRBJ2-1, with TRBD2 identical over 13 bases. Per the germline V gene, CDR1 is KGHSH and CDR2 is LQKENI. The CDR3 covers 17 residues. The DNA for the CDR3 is TGTGCCAGCGTCGGACTAGCGGGAGCCGTCATGATCCATGAGAAGTTCTTC. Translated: CASVGLAGAVMIHEKFF.

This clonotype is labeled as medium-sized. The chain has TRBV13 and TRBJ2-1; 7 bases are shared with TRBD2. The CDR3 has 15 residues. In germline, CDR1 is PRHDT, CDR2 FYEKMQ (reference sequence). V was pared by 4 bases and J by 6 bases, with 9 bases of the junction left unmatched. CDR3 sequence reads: CASSSRAGLPNEQFF. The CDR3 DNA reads TGTGCCAGCAGCTCCCGAGCGGGACTTCCCAATGAGCAGTTCTTC.

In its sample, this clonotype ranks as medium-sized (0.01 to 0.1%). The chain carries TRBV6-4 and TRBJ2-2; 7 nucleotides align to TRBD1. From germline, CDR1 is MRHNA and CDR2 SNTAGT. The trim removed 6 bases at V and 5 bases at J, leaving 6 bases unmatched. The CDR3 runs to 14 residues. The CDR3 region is CASSLRGQTGELFF. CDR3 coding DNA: TGTGCCAGCAGCCTCCGGGGACAGACCGGGGAGCTGTTTTTT.

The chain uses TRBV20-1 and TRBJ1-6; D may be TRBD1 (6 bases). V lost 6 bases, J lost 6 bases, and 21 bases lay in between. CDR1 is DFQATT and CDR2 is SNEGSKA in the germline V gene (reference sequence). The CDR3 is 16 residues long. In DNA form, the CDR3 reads TGCAGTGCCATGGCGTCAGACAGGAGATTTAATTCACCCCTCCACTTT. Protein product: CSAMASDRRFNSPLHF.

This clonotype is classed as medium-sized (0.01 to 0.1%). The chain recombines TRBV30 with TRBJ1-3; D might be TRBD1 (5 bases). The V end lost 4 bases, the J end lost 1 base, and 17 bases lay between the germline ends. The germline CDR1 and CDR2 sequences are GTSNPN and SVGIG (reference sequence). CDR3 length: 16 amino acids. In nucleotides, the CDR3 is TGTGCCTGGAATGTACCCCGGGGCGAGTCTGGAAACACCATATATTTT. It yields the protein CAWNVPRGESGNTIYF.

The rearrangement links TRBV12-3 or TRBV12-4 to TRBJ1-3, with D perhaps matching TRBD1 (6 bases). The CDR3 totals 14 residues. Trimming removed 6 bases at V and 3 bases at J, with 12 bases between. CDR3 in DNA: TGTGCCAGCAGGACTACAGGGTATGGAAACACCATATATTTT. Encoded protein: CASRTTGYGNTIYF.

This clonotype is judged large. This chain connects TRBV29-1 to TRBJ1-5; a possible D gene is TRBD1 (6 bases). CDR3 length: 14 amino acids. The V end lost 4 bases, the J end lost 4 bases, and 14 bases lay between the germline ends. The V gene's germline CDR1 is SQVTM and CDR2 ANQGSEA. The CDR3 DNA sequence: TGCAGCGTTGGGAGCGGGACAACGAATCAGCCCCAGCATTTT. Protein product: CSVGSGTTNQPQHF. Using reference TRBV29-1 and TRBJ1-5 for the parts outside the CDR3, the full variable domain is SAVISQKPSRDICQRGTSLTIQCQVDSQVTMMFWYRQQPGQSLTLIATANQGSEATYESGFVIDKFPISRPNLTFSTLTVSNMSPEDSSIYLCSVGSGTTNQPQHFGDGTRLSIL.

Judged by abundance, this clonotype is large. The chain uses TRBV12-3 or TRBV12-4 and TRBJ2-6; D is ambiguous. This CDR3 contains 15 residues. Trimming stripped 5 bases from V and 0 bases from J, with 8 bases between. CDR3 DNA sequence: TGTGCCAGCAGTCGCCAGGTCTCTGGGGCCAACGTCCTGACTTTC. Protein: CASSRQVSGANVLTF.

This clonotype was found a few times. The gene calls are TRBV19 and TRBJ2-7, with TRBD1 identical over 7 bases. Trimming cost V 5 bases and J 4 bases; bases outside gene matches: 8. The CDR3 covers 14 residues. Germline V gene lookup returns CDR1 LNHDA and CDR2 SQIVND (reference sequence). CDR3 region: CASSLTGTVYEQYF. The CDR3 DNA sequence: TGTGCCAGTAGTCTTACCGGGACAGTGTACGAGCAGTACTTC. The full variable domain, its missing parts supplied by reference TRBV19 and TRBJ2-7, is DGGITQSPKYLFRKEGQNVTLSCEQNLNHDAMYWYRQDPGQGLRLIYYSQIVNDFQKGDIAEGYSVSREKKESFPLTVTSAQKNPTAFYLCASSLTGTVYEQYFGPGTRLTVT.

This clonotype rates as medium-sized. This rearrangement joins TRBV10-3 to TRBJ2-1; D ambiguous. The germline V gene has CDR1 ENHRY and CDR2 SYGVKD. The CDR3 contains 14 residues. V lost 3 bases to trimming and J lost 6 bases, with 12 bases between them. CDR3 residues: CAISDRFVVNEQFF. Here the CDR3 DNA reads TGTGCCATCAGTGATAGGTTCGTCGTCAATGAGCAGTTCTTC.

CDR3 sequence (DNA): TGTGCCAGTAGTATAGCAGTTCAGGCCTCGGGCAAAAACATTCAGTACTTC. Encoded protein: CASSIAVQASGKNIQYF. The chain employs TRBV19 and TRBJ2-4; D is undetermined. Trimming removed 1 base at V and 3 bases at J, with 16 bases between. The V gene's germline CDR1 is LNHDA and CDR2 SQIVND (reference sequence). The CDR3 consists of 17 residues.

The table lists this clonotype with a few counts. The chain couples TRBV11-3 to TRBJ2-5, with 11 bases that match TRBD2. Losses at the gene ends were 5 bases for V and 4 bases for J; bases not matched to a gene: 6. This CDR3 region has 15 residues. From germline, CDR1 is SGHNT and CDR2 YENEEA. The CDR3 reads CASSQGLAEVETQYF. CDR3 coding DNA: TGTGCCAGCAGCCAGGGACTAGCGGAAGTAGAGACCCAGTACTTC.

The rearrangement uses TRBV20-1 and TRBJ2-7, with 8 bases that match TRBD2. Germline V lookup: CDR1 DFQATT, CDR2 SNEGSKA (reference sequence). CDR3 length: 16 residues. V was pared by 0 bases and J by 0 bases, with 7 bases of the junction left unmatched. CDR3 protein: CSARDSTSALSYEQYF. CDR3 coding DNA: TGCAGTGCTAGAGATTCGACTAGCGCCCTCTCCTACGAGCAGTACTTC.

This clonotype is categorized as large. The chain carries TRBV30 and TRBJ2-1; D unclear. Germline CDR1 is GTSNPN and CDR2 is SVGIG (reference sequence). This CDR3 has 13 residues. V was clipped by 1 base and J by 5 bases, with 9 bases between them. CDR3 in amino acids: CAWSARSDNEQFF. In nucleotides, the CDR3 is TGTGCCTGGAGTGCCCGGAGCGACAATGAGCAGTTCTTC.

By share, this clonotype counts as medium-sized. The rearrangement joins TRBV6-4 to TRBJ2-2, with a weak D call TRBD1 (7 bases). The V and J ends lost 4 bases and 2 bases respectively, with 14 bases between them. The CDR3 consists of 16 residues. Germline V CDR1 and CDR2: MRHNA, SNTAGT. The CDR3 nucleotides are TGTGCCAGCAGTGCCGAGGGGGCGGGAAACACCGGGGAGCTGTTTTTT. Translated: CASSAEGAGNTGELFF.

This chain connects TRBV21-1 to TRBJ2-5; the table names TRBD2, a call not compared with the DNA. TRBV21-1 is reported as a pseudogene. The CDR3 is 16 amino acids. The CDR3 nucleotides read TGTGCCAGCAGCAAAGTAGGAAGCGGGAGGGCCAAGACCCAGTACTTC. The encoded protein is CASSKVGSGRAKTQYF.

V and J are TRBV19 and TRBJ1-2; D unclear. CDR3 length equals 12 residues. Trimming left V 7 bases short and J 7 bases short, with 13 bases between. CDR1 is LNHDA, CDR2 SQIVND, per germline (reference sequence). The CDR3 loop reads CASTPGGPGYTF. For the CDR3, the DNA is TGTGCCAGTACCCCAGGCGGACCTGGCTACACCTTC.

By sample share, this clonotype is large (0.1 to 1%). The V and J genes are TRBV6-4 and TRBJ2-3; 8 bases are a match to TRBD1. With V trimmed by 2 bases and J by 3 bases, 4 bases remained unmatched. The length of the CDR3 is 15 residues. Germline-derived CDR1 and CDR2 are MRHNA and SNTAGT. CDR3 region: CASSDTTGATDTQYF. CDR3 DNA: TGTGCCAGCAGTGACACGACAGGGGCGACAGATACGCAGTATTTT.

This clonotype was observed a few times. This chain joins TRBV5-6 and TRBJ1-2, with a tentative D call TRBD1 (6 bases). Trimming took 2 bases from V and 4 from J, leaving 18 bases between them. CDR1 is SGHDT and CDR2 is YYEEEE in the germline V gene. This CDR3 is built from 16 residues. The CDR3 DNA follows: TGTGCCAGCAGCTTACCGGGACCGGGACATTTCTATGGCTACACCTTC. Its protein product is CASSLPGPGHFYGYTF. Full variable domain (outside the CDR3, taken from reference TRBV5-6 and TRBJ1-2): DAGVTQSPTHLIKTRGQQVTLRCSPKSGHDTVSWYQQALGQGPQFIFQYYEEEERQRGNFPDRFSGHQFPNYSSELNVNALLLGDSALYLCASSLPGPGHFYGYTFGSGTRLTVV.

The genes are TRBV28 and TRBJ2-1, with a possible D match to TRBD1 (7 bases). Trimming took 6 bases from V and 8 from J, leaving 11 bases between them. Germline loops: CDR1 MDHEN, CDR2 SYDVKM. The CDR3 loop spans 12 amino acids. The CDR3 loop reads CASSSRGDEQFF. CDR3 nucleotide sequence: TGTGCCAGCAGCTCCAGGGGGGATGAGCAGTTCTTC.

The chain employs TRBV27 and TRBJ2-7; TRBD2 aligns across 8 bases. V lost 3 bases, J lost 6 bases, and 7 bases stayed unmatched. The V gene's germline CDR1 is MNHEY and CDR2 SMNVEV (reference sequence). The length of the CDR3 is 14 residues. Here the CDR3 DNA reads TGTGCCAGCAGTTTGGCGGGGGGTGTTCGCGAGCAGTACTTC. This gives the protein CASSLAGGVREQYF.

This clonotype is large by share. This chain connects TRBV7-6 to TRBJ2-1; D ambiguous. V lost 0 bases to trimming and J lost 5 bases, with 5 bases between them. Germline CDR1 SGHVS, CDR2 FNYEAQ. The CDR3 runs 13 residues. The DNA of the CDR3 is TGTGCCAGCAGCTTAGCCTACAACAATGAGCAGTTCTTC. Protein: CASSLAYNNEQFF. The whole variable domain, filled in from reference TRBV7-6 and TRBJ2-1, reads GAGVSQSPRYKVTKRGQDVALRCDPISGHVSLYWYRQALGQGPEFLTYFNYEAQQDKSGLPNDRFSAERPEGSISTLTIQRTEQRDSAMYRCASSLAYNNEQFFGPGTRLTVL.

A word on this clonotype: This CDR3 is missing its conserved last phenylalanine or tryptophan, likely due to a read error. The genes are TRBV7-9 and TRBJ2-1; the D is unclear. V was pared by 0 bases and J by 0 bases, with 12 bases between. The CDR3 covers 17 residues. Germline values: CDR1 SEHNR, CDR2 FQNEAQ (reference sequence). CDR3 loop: CASSLAPHANSYNEQFI. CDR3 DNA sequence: TGTGCCAGCAGCTTAGCTCCTCACGCTAACTCCTACAATGAGCAGTTCATC.

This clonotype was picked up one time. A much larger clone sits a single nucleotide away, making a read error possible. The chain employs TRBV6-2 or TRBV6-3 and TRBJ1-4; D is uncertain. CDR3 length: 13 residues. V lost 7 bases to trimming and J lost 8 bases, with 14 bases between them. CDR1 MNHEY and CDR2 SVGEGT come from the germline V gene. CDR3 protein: CASKDGLNEKLFF. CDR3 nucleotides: TGTGCCAGCAAGGACGGTCTTAACGAAAAACTGTTTTTT.

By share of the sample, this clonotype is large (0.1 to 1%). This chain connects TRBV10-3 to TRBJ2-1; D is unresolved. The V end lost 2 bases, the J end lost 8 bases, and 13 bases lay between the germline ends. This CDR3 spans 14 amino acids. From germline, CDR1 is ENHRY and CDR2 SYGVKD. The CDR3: CAISEPTNSDEQFF. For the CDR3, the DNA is TGTGCCATCAGTGAGCCTACTAATTCTGATGAGCAGTTCTTC.

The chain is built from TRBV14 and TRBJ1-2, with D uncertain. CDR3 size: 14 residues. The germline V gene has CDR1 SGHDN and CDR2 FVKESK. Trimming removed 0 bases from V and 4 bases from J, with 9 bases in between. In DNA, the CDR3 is TGTGCCAGCAGCCAAGACGGAGGTCTCTATGGCTACACCTTC. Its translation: CASSQDGGLYGYTF.

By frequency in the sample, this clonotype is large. The CDR3: CAISLGAEQFF. CDR3 coding DNA: TGTGCCATCTCTCTGGGAGCGGAGCAGTTCTTC. The chain employs TRBV10-3 and TRBJ2-1, with a possible D match to TRBD2 (5 bases). Germline V gene sequence: CDR1 ENHRY, CDR2 SYGVKD. This CDR3 is 11 amino acids long. Trimming took off 8 bases at V and 10 bases at J, with 12 bases between the two ends.

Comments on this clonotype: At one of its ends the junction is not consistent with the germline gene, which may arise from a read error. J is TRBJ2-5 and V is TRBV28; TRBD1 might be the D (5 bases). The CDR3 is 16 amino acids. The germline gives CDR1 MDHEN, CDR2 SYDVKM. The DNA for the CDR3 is TGTTCCAGCAGTTTAAGTTTACATCCACAGGAAGAGACCCAGTACTTC. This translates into CSSSLSLHPQEETQYF.

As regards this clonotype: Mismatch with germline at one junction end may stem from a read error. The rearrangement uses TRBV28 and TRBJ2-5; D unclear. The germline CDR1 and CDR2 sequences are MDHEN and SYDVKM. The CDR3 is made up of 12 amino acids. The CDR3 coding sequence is TGTGACAGCAGTTGGTACCAAGAGACCCAGTACTTC. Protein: CDSSWYQETQYF.

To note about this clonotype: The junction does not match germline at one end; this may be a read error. The CDR3 loop is CASSQDPGVSSYNEQFF. The CDR3 DNA reads TGCGCCAGCAGCCAAGACCCTGGCGTGAGCTCCTACAATGAGCAGTTCTTC. The chain recombines TRBV4-2 with TRBJ2-1, with D hard to call. This CDR3 contains 17 residues. The germline gives CDR1 LGHNA, CDR2 YNFKEQ.